A single sample gave rise to the 16 T cell receptor beta chains below, sequenced in a study of cytomegalovirus exposure and HLA in healthy donors. 13 Jbeta primers and 60 Vbeta primers were used for the PCR. Data came from immunoSEQ multiplex PCR; TCRdb stores just in-frame clones and leaves some out. The data hold around 160,000 clones, with approximately 77% observed a single time. Sequenced: PBMCs. Receptor source: a male donor in good health and CMV-seropositive.

This clone was detected a few times. V gene TRBV7-6 combines with J gene TRBJ2-1; D might be TRBD2 (5 bases). Trimming left V 1 base short and J 0 bases short, with 7 bases between. The CDR3 has 15 amino acids. Germline CDR1 reads SGHVS; CDR2 reads FNYEAQ. The CDR3 coding sequence is TGTGCCAGCAGCTTAGGGGAGAGCTCCTACAATGAGCAGTTCTTC. Protein: CASSLGESSYNEQFF.

This clone has a handful of counts. The chain combines TRBV6-6 with TRBJ1-4; no reliable D call. V lost 0 bases, J lost 8 bases, and 7 bases lay in between. CDR3 length: 13 residues. Per germline, CDR1 MNHNY and CDR2 SVGAGI (reference sequence). For the CDR3, the DNA is TGTGCCAGCAGTTACTCGGCCGGGGAAAAACTGTTTTTT. Protein sequence: CASSYSAGEKLFF.

The V gene is TRBV4-1, the J gene TRBJ1-4; no clear D. The V gene lost 3 bases and the J gene lost 2 bases, with 7 bases spanning the gap. Germline V gene sequence: CDR1 MGHRA, CDR2 YSYEKL. CDR3 length: 14 residues. CDR3 protein: CASSHYPTNEKLFF. For the CDR3, the DNA is TGCGCCAGCAGCCATTATCCTACTAATGAAAAACTGTTTTTT.

This rearrangement joins TRBV6-5 to TRBJ1-1; D gene uncertain. The CDR3 spans 13 residues. CDR1 is MNHEY, CDR2 SVGAGI, per germline. Between the trimmed V and J ends, which lost 4 bases and 1 base, there was a span of 7 bases. The CDR3 protein is CASSFWQNTEAFF. The CDR3 DNA reads TGTGCCAGCAGTTTTTGGCAGAACACTGAAGCTTTCTTT.

As concerns this clone: One end of the junction does not line up with germline, which may come from a read error. The gene calls are TRBV9 and TRBJ1-1, with unresolved D. Germline values: CDR1 SGDLS, CDR2 YYNGEE. The CDR3 consists of 14 residues. In nucleotides, the CDR3 is TGTGCCGGCAGCGTAGTTTCCCAAAACACTGAAGCTTTCTTT. The encoded protein is CAGSVVSQNTEAFF.

The chain employs TRBV19 and TRBJ1-2; 7 bases align to TRBD1. Germline V CDR1 and CDR2: LNHDA, SQIVND (reference sequence). The CDR3 totals 16 residues. V was pared by 4 bases and J by 7 bases, with 15 bases of the junction left unmatched. The CDR3 here is CASSTAVTGQHGGYTF. In DNA, the CDR3 is TGTGCCAGTAGTACCGCTGTGACAGGGCAGCATGGTGGCTACACCTTC.

The chain joins TRBV5-1 to TRBJ2-5, with TRBD1 matching over 9 bases. The germline CDR1 and CDR2 sequences are SGHRS and YFSETQ. CDR3 length equals 15 residues. V dropped 1 base and J dropped 2; count of bases not matched to a gene: 3. The CDR3 here is CASSLSTGGQETQYF. In DNA form, the CDR3 reads TGCGCCAGCAGCTTGTCGACAGGGGGACAAGAGACCCAGTACTTC.

This chain links TRBV7-2 with TRBJ1-2; no clear D. Per germline, CDR1 SGHTA and CDR2 FQGNSA. This CDR3 has 13 residues. The V gene lost 1 base and the J gene lost 6 bases, with 9 bases spanning the gap. The CDR3 is CASSLERRDGYTF. The CDR3 bases are TGTGCCAGCAGCTTAGAAAGGAGGGATGGCTACACCTTC.

The chain recombines TRBV5-1 with TRBJ2-2; 8 nucleotides line up with TRBD1. V lost 6 bases, J lost 3 bases, and 7 bases stayed unmatched. The CDR3 spans 15 residues. Germline V gives CDR1 SGHRS, CDR2 YFSETQ. CDR3: CASISGQGYTGELFF. In DNA, the CDR3 is TGCGCCAGCATCTCCGGACAGGGCTACACCGGGGAGCTGTTTTTT.

CDR3 in amino acids: CASSRTLPYEQYF. The CDR3 nucleotides are TGTGCCAGCAGCCGGACACTCCCTTACGAGCAGTACTTC. The chain is built from TRBV7-8 and TRBJ2-7, with D perhaps TRBD1 (5 bases). CDR1 is SGHVS and CDR2 is FQNEAQ in the germline V gene. The CDR3 has 13 amino acids. V was trimmed by 5 bases and J by 4 bases, leaving 12 bases between them.

There are a few counts of this clone. The chain combines TRBV5-1 with TRBJ1-1; D gene uncertain. The CDR3 runs to 13 residues. The V end lost 1 base, the J end lost 7 bases, and 11 bases lay between the germline ends. Germline V lookup: CDR1 SGHRS, CDR2 YFSETQ. The CDR3 region has the DNA TGCGCCAGCAGCTTGAACAGATTCGGTGAAGCTTTCTTT. It encodes CASSLNRFGEAFF. Supplemented by reference TRBV5-1 and TRBJ1-1, the full variable domain reads KAGVTQTPRYLIKTRGQQVTLSCSPISGHRSVSWYQQTPGQGLQFLFEYFSETQRNKGNFPGRFSGRQFSNSRSEMNVSTLELGDSALYLCASSLNRFGEAFFGQGTRLTVV.

V and J are TRBV27 and TRBJ2-7, with 8 bases that match TRBD1. The trim removed 2 bases at V and 6 bases at J, leaving 3 bases unmatched. The CDR3 length is 13 residues. CDR1 and CDR2 (germline): MNHEY, SMNVEV (reference sequence). CDR3 region: CASSLTGGGEQYF. CDR3 sequence (DNA): TGTGCCAGCAGTTTAACAGGGGGAGGCGAGCAGTACTTC.

J is TRBJ1-4 and V is TRBV6-5, with TRBD1 as a possible D gene (6 bases). Trimming left V 10 bases short and J 8 bases short, with 23 bases between. The CDR3 is 15 residues long. The germline CDR1 and CDR2 sequences are MNHEY and SVGAGI. The CDR3 DNA is TGTGCCACCCGTCCAAGCCGGACAGACTCGGAAAAACTGTTTTTT. As protein: CATRPSRTDSEKLFF.

This clone was seen just once. The chain recombines TRBV7-3 with TRBJ2-1; 8 bases are a match to TRBD1. The junction had 10 bases not matched to a gene; V was cut back by 1 base and J by 14 bases. The CDR3 sequence is 14 residues long. Germline CDR1 and CDR2: SGHTA and FQGTGA. CDR3 coding DNA: TGTGCCAGCAGCTTAAACGCAGGGGGCTCGGAGAAGTTCTTC. It specifies CASSLNAGGSEKFF.

The V and J genes are TRBV7-9 and TRBJ1-2, with TRBD1 matching 7 bases. Losses at the gene ends were 5 bases for V and 8 bases for J; bases not matched to a gene: 11. Germline lookup yields CDR1 SEHNR and CDR2 FQNEAQ (reference sequence). CDR3 length: 14 amino acids. The CDR3 protein is CASSVVGQAMGYTF. The CDR3 coding sequence is TGTGCCAGCAGCGTAGTCGGACAGGCTATGGGCTACACCTTC. Based on the CDR3 plus reference TRBV7-9 and TRBJ1-2, the full variable domain is DTGVSQNPRHKITKRGQNVTFRCDPISEHNRLYWYRQTLGQGPEFLTYFQNEAQLEKSRLLSDRFSAERPKGSFSTLEIQRTEQGDSAMYLCASSVVGQAMGYTFGSGTRLTVV.

This chain joins TRBV19 and TRBJ1-1; 10 bases fit TRBD1. V trimming: 5 bases; J trimming: 7 bases; junction bases outside the gene matches: 7. In germline, CDR1 is LNHDA, CDR2 SQIVND (reference sequence). The CDR3 extends over 14 amino acids. Here the CDR3 reads CASSPRTGGGEAFF. For the CDR3, the DNA is TGTGCCAGTAGTCCAAGGACAGGGGGAGGTGAAGCTTTCTTT.